Given below is one TCR beta chain in context. Its antigen remains unknown. The data were taken from a study of vaccination effects on CD4 cells after COVID-19. Only in-frame clones appear in the TCRdb table, and some are missing; sequencing was by immunoSEQ multiplex PCR. Among fewer than 25,000 clones listed, around 70% were seen once. CDR1 and CDR2 (germline): SGHAT, FQNNGV. The CDR3 has 15 amino acids. Trimming cost V 5 bases and J 0 bases, with 12 bases left between them. Under the ViraFEST assay, PBMC were stimulated with viral peptide pools so that antigen-specific CD4+ T cells expanded. Sequencing was performed afterwards. The culture ran for approximately 10 days, and then CD4+ T cells were isolated. Subjects were given two BNT162b2 or mRNA-1273 vaccine doses.

The chain is built from TRBV11-2 and TRBJ2-3; TRBD2 might be the D (6 bases). The input for sequencing was CD4+ T cells from PBMCs cultured with HCoV-NL63 spike peptides, taken after COVID-19 vaccination. This clonotype was obtained from a human donor who received a COVID-19 vaccine. The CDR3 sequence is CASSPGGTSTDTQYF. CDR3 coding DNA: TGTGCCAGCAGCCCCGGCGGGACTAGCACAGATACGCAGTATTTT. The whole variable domain, remainder taken from reference TRBV11-2 and TRBJ2-3, is EAGVAQSPRYKIIEKRQSVAFWCNPISGHATLYWYQQILGQGPKLLIQFQNNGVVDDSQLPKDRFSAERLKGVDSTLKIQPAKLEDSAVYLCASSPGGTSTDTQYFGPGTRLTVL.